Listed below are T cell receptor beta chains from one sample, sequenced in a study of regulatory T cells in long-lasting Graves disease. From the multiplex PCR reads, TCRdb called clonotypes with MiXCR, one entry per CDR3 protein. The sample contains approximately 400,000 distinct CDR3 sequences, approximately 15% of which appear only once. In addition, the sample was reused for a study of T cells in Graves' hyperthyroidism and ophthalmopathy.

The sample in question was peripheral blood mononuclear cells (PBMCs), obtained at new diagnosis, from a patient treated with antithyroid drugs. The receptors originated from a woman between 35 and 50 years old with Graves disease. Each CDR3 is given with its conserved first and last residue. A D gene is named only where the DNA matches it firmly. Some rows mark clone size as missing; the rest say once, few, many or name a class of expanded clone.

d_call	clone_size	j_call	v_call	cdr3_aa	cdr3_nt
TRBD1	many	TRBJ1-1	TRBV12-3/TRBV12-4	CASRDRGYTEAFF	TGTGCCAGCAGGGACAGGGGATACACTGAAGCTTTCTTT
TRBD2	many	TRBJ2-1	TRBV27	CASSFDRTGLAGGRPYNEQFF	TGTGCCAGCAGTTTCGACCGGACGGGACTAGCGGGAGGTCGGCCCTACAATGAGCAGTTCTTC
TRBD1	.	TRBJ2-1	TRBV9	CASSPVGTAFDEQFF	TGTGCCAGCAGCCCAGTAGGGACAGCCTTCGATGAGCAGTTCTTC
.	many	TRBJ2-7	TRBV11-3	CASSSLGREPYEQYF	TGTGCCAGCAGCTCCCTTGGCAGGGAACCCTACGAGCAGTACTTC
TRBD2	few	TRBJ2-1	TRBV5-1	CASSLGPAGVINEQFF	TGCGCCAGCAGCTTGGGTCCGGCGGGAGTTATAAATGAGCAGTTCTTC
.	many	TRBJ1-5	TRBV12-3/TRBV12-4	CASSLSRNQPQHF	TGTGCCAGCAGTTTATCAAGAAATCAGCCCCAGCATTTT
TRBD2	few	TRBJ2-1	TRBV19	CASSISTGGLINEQFF	TGTGCCAGTAGTATATCGACGGGAGGGCTCATCAATGAGCAGTTCTTC
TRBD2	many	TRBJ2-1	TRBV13	CASSQWVVSGGSNEQFF	TGTGCCAGCAGTCAGTGGGTCGTATCGGGAGGCTCTAATGAGCAGTTCTTC
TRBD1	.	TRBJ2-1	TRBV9	CASSSWTGSNNEQFF	TGTGCCAGCAGCTCCTGGACAGGGTCGAACAATGAGCAGTTCTTC
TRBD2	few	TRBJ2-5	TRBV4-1	CASSQGWTSGRGETQYF	TGCGCCAGCAGCCAAGGATGGACTAGCGGGAGGGGTGAGACCCAGTACTTC
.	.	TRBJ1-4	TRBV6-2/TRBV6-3	CASSSPGHSNEKLFF	TGTGCCAGCAGTTCCCCGGGACACTCTAATGAAAAACTGTTTTTT
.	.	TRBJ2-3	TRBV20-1	CSARARSSHSTDTQYF	TGCAGTGCTAGAGCTAGATCGTCTCATAGCACAGATACGCAGTATTTT
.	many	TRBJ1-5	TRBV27	CASSLWGYWGNQPQHF	TGTGCCAGCAGTTTGTGGGGGTATTGGGGCAATCAGCCCCAGCATTTT
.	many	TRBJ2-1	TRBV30	CAWSYVGVGDEQFF	TGTGCCTGGAGTTACGTCGGAGTGGGGGATGAGCAGTTCTTC
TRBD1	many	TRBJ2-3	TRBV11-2	CASSSGADRVDTQYF	TGTGCCAGCAGCTCAGGCGCTGACAGGGTAGATACGCAGTATTTT
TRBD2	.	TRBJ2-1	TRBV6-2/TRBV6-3	CASSYGAGASDEQFF	TGTGCCAGCAGTTACGGAGCGGGAGCTAGTGATGAGCAGTTCTTC
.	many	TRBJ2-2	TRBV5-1	CASRSSVANTGELFF	TGCGCCAGCAGGTCCTCAGTAGCGAACACCGGGGAGCTGTTTTTT
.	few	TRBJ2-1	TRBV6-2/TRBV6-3	CASSSGPYNEQFF	TGTGCCAGCAGCTCGGGCCCTTACAATGAGCAGTTCTTC
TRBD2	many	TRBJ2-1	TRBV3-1	CASSHWGLDNNEQFF	TGTGCCAGCAGCCATTGGGGACTAGACAACAATGAGCAGTTCTTC
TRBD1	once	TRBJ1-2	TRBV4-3	CASSPSRWQGALDPYGYTF	TGCGCCAGCAGCCCCAGCCGGTGGCAGGGGGCCTTAGACCCCTATGGCTACACCTTC